The present T cell receptor beta chain was sequenced within a study of cytomegalovirus exposure and HLA in healthy donors. This CDR3 is 13 amino acids long. Germline V lookup: CDR1 SGHTA, CDR2 FQGNSA. Trimming cost V 1 base and J 8 bases, with 9 bases left between them. In the PCR, 60 Vbeta and 13 Jbeta primers were used. The protocol was immunoSEQ multiplex PCR, while the TCRdb copy is restricted to in-frame clones and leaves out a portion. The table has about 50,000 clones, roughly 81% seen once; the top ten hold 2.5% to 3%. The V and J genes are TRBV7-2 and TRBJ1-5; D gene uncertain. The specimen sequenced was PBMCs. This clonotype was sampled from a woman in her thirties or forties in good health and CMV-seropositive. The CDR3, as DNA: TGTGCCAGCAGCTTAGGTGGCGGCAAGCCCCAGCATTTT. It specifies CASSLGGGKPQHF.